The 10 T cell receptor beta chains below were found in one sample sequenced in a study of STAT5B mutations in CD4+ large granular lymphocyte leukemia. Some clones are missing from TCRdb's copy, which holds only in-frame ones; the method was immunoSEQ multiplex PCR. The repertoire has over 25,000 clones, approximately 80% of them found once; the top ten carry 0.25% to 0.35%. Sequencing was done on a sample of CD4+ T cells from blood buffy coats. These receptors all stem from a human donor in good health.

For this clone: This same CDR3 is encoded by further DNA sequences in the sample. The rearrangement uses TRBV6-5 and TRBJ1-1; 9 bases agree with TRBD1. V trimming: 6 bases; J trimming: 3 bases; junction bases outside the gene matches: 2. The germline CDR1 and CDR2 sequences are MNHEY and SVGAGI. The CDR3 is 13 residues long. For the CDR3, the DNA is TGTGCCAGCAGAAGGACAGGGGACACTGAAGCTTTCTTT. As protein: CASRRTGDTEAFF.

This clone was counted only a few times. The chain couples TRBV10-3 to TRBJ2-2; D perhaps matches TRBD2 (5 bases). Trimming took off 4 bases at V and 3 bases at J, with 12 bases between the two ends. The CDR3 sequence is 15 residues long. Germline V CDR1 and CDR2: ENHRY, SYGVKD. CDR3 DNA: TGTGCCATCAGTGGCGTAGGAGGAGACACCGGGGAGCTGTTTTTT. Translating gives CAISGVGGDTGELFF.

The rearrangement joins TRBV28 to TRBJ1-2, with no clear D. Deletions cut 3 bases from V and 3 bases from J, with 11 bases between. The CDR3 is 14 amino acids. Per germline, CDR1 MDHEN and CDR2 SYDVKM. The CDR3 sequence: CASSLTSGYYGYTF. The CDR3 nucleotides are TGTGCCAGCAGTTTGACCTCCGGGTACTATGGCTACACCTTC.

The rearrangement joins TRBV13 to TRBJ2-3, with 8 nucleotides matching TRBD2. The CDR3 totals 13 residues. The V segment lost 6 bases and the J segment 7 bases; nucleotides outside the gene matches: 6. Germline V gene data show CDR1 as PRHDT and CDR2 as FYEKMQ (reference sequence). CDR3 nucleotide sequence: TGTGCCAGCAGACTAGGCGGGGGGTATACGCAGTATTTT. Translation: CASRLGGGYTQYF.

The V call is TRBV6-1, the J call TRBJ2-4, with TRBD2 as a possible D gene (5 bases). Between the trimmed V and J ends, which lost 2 bases and 8 bases, there was a span of 13 bases. The V gene's germline CDR1 is MNHNS and CDR2 SASEGT. The CDR3 sequence is 14 residues long. The DNA for the CDR3 is TGTGCCAGCAGTGAATCCTCTAACGGGGACATTCAGTACTTC. It specifies CASSESSNGDIQYF.

The chain recombines TRBV6-5 with TRBJ2-1; a weak D match, TRBD2 (6 bases). Germline V gives CDR1 MNHEY, CDR2 SVGAGI. V lost 0 bases to trimming and J lost 0 bases, with 6 bases between them. The CDR3 spans 15 residues. CDR3 nucleotide sequence: TGTGCCAGCAGTTACTCGGGGGGCTCCTACAATGAGCAGTTCTTC. Amino acids: CASSYSGGSYNEQFF.

This chain joins TRBV11-2 and TRBJ1-1; D not resolved. The V gene's germline CDR1 is SGHAT and CDR2 FQNNGV. The V end was cut by 8 bases, the J end by 0 bases, with 13 bases between. CDR3 length: 14 residues. The CDR3 DNA sequence: TGTGCCAGCCGAGGATTACAGCTGAACACTGAAGCTTTCTTT. Translation gives CASRGLQLNTEAFF.

V is TRBV5-4 and J is TRBJ2-5; maybe TRBD1 (6 bases). CDR3 size: 13 residues. Germline lookup yields CDR1 SGHNT and CDR2 YYREEE (reference sequence). The germline V and J ends were trimmed by 0 bases and 7 bases, with 10 bases remaining between them. As DNA, the CDR3 is TGTGCCAGCAGCTTGGACAGGGTGGGGACCCAGTACTTC. It translates to CASSLDRVGTQYF.

The chain combines TRBV5-1 with TRBJ1-2, with 7 positions matching TRBD1. Trimming at V came to 1 base and at J to 4 bases, leaving 7 bases not matched to a gene. This CDR3 is 15 amino acids long. Germline V gene lookup returns CDR1 SGHRS and CDR2 YFSETQ. CDR3 sequence: CASSLMEQGTYGYTF. The CDR3 bases are TGCGCCAGCAGCTTGATGGAACAGGGGACCTATGGCTACACCTTC.

With respect to this clone: At one boundary the junction diverges from the germline segment, which might be a read error. The rearrangement links TRBV6-5 to TRBJ2-7, with D possibly TRBD2 on 5 matching bases. Germline V CDR1 and CDR2: MNHEY, SVGAGI. The CDR3 has 14 amino acids. In DNA, the CDR3 is TGTGCCGGCAGTTACAACAGAGGGATCTACGAGCAGTACTTC. Protein sequence: CAGSYNRGIYEQYF.